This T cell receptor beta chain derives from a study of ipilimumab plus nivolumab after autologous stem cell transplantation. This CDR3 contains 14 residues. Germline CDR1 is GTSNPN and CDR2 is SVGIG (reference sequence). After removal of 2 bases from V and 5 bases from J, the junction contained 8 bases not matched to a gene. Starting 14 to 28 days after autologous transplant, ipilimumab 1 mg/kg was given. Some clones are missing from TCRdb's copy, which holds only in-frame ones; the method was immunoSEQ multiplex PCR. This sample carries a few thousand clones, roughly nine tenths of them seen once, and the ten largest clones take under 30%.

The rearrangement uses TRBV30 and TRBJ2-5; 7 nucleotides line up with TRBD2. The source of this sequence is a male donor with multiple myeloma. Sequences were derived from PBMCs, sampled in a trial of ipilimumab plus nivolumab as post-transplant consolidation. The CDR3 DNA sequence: TGTGCCTGGAGTACCGGCGGGAGCAGGGAGACCCAGTACTTC. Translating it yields CAWSTGGSRETQYF.